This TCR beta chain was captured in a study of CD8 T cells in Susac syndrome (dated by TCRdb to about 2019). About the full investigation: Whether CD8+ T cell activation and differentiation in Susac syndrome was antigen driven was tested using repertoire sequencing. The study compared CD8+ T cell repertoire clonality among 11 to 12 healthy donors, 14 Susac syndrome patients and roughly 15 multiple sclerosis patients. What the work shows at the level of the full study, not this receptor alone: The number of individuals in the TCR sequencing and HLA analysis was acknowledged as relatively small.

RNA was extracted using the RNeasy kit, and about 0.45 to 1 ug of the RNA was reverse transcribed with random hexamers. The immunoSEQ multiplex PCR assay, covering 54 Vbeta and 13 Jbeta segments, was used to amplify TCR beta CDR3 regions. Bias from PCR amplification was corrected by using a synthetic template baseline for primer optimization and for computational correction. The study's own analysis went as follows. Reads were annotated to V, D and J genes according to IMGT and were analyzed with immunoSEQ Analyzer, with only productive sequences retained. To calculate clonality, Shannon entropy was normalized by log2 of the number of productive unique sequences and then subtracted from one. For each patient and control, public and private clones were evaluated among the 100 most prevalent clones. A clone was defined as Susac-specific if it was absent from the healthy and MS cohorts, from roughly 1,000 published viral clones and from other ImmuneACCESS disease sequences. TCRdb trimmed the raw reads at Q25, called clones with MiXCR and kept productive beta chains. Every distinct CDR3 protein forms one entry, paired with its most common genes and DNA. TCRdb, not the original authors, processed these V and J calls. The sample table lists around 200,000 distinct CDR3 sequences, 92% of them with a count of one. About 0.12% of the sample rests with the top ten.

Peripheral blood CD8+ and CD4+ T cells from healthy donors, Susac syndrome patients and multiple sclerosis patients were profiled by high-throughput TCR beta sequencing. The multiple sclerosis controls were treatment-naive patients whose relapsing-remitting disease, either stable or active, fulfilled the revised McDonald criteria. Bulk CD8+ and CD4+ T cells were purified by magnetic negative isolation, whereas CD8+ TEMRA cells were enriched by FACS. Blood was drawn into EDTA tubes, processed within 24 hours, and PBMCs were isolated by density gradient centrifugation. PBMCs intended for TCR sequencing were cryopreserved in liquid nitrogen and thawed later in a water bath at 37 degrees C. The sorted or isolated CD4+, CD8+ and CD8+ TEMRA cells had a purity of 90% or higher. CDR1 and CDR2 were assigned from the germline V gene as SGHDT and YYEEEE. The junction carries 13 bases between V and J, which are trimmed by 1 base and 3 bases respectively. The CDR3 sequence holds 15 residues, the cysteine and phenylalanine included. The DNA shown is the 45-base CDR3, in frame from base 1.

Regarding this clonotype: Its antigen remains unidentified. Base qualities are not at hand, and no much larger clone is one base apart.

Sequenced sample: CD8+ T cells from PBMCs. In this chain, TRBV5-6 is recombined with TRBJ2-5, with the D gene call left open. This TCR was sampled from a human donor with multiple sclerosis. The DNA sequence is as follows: TGTGCCAGCAGCTTGCTGATAGAGCCAGAAGAGACCCAGTACTTC. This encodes CASSLLIEPEETQYF.